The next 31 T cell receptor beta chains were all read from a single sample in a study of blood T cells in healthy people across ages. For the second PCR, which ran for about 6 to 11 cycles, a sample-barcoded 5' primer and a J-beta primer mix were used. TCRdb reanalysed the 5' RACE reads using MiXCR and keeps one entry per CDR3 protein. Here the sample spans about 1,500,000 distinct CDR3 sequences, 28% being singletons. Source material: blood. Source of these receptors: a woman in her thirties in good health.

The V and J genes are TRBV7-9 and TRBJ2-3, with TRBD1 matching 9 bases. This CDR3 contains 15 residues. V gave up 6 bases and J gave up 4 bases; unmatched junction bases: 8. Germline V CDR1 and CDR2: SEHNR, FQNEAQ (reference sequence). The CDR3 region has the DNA TGTGCCAGCAGGAACGACAGGGGGTCCGCAGATACGCAGTATTTT. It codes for CASRNDRGSADTQYF.

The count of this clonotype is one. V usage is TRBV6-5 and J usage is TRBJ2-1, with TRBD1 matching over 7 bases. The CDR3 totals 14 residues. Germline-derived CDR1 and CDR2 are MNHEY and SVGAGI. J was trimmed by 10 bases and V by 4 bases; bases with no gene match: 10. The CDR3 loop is CASSSLAARGEQFF. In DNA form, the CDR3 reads TGTGCCAGCAGTTCCCTGGCCGCCAGGGGGGAGCAGTTCTTC.

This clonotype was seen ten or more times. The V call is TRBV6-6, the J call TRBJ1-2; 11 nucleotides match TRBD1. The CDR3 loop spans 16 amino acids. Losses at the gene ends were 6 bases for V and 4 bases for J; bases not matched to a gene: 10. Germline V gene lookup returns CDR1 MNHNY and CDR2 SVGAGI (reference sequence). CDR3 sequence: CASSQTGQGAFYGYTF. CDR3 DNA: TGTGCCAGCAGCCAAACCGGACAGGGGGCCTTCTATGGCTACACCTTC.

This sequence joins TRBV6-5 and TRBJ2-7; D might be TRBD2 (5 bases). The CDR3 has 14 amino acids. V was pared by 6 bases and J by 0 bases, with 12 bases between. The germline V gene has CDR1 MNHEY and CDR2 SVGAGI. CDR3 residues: CASRLERSSYEQYF. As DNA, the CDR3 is TGTGCCAGCAGGTTAGAGCGGAGCTCCTACGAGCAGTACTTC.

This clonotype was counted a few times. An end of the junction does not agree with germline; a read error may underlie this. The CDR3 bases are TGTACCAGCACCCCAGGTCCCACAGGCTATGGCTACACCTTC. Translation gives CTSTPGPTGYGYTF. The chain carries TRBV12-3 or TRBV12-4 and TRBJ1-2; the D gene is possibly TRBD1 (5 bases). There are 14 residues in the CDR3.

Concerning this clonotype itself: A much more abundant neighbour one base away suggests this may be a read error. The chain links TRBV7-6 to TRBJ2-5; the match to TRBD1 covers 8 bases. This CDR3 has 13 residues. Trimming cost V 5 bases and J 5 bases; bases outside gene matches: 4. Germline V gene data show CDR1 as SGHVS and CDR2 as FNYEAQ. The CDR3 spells CASSQGQAETQYF. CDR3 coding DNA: TGTGCCAGCAGCCAGGGACAGGCGGAGACCCAGTACTTC.

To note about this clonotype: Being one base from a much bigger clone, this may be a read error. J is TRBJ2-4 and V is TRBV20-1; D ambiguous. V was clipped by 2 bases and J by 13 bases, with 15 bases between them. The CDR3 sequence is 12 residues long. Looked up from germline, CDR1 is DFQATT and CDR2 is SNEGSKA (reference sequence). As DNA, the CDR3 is TGCAGTGCTAGACATATATACAATGAGCAGTACTTC. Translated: CSARHIYNEQYF.

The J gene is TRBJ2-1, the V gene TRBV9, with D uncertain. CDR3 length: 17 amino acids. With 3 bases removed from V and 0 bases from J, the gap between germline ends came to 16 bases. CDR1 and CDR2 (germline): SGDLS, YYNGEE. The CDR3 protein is CASSDPVLVSSYNEQFF. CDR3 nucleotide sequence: TGTGCCAGCAGCGACCCGGTACTCGTAAGCTCCTACAATGAGCAGTTCTTC.

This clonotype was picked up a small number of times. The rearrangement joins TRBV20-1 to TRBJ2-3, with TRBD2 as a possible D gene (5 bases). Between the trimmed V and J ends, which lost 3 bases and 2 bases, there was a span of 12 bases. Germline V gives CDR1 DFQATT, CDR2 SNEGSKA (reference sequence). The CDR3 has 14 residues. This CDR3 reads CSASGEYNTDTQYF. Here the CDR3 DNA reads TGCAGTGCTAGCGGGGAATACAACACAGATACGCAGTATTTT.

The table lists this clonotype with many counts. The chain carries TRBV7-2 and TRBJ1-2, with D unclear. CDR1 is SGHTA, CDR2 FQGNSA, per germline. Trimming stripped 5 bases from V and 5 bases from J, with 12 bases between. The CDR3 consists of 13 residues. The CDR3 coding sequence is TGTGCCAGCAGCCCCGGGAGGGATTATGGCTACACCTTC. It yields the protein CASSPGRDYGYTF.

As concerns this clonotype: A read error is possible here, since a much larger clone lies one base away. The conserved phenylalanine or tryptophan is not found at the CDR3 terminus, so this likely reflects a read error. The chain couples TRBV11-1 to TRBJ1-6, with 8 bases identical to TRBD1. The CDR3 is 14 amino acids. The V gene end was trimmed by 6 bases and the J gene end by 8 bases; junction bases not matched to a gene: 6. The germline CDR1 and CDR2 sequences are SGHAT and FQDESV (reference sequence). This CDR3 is CASRRQGLDSPLHL. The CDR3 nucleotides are TGTGCCAGCAGGAGACAGGGGCTGGATTCACCCCTCCACTTG.

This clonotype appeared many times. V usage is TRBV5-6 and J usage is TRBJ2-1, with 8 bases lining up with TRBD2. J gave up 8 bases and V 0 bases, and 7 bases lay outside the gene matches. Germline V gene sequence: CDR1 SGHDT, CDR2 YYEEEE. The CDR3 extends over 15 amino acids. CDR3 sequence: CASSLVAGGADEQFF. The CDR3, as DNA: TGTGCCAGCAGCTTGGTCGCGGGGGGAGCTGATGAGCAGTTCTTC.

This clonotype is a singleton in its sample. DNA of the CDR3: TGTGCCAGCAGCCCCCACGCGGATATCTATGGCTACACCTTC. Amino acids: CASSPHADIYGYTF. This rearrangement joins TRBV11-2 to TRBJ1-2; unclear D gene. The germline V gene has CDR1 SGHAT and CDR2 FQNNGV. V was pared by 5 bases and J by 4 bases, with 14 bases between. CDR3 length: 14 residues.

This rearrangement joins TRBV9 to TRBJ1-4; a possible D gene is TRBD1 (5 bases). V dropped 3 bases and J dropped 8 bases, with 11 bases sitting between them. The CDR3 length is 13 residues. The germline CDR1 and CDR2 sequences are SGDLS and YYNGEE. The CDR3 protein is CASSAIWGEKLFF. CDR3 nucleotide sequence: TGTGCCAGCAGCGCGATATGGGGGGAAAAACTGTTTTTT.

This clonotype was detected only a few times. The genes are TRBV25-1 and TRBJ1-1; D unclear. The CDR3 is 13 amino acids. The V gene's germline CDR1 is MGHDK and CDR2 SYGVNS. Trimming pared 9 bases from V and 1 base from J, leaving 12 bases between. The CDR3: CASQDGGNTEAFF. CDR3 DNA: TGTGCCAGTCAAGACGGAGGGAACACTGAAGCTTTCTTT.

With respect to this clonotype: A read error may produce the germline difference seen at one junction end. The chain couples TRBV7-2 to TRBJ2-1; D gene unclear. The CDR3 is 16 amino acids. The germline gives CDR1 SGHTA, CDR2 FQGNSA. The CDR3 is CGSSPDNAPLKGEQFF. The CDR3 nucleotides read TGTGGCAGCAGCCCCGATAACGCCCCGCTAAAGGGTGAGCAGTTCTTC.

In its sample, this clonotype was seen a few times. As DNA, the CDR3 is TGTGCCAGCAGTCCCCTAAGACAGGGGGCGCGTGAGCAGTACTTC. Residues: CASSPLRQGAREQYF. The V call is TRBV12-3 or TRBV12-4, the J call TRBJ2-7, with 10 bases fitting TRBD1. The CDR3 contains 15 residues. Trimming removed 5 bases from V and 7 bases from J; junction bases left unmatched: 11.

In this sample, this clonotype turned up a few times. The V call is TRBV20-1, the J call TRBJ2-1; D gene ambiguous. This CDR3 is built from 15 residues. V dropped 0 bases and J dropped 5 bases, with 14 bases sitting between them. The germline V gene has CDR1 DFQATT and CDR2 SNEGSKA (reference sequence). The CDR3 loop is CSARDSTYLHNEQFF. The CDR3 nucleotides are TGCAGTGCTAGAGATTCCACTTACCTCCACAATGAGCAGTTCTTC.

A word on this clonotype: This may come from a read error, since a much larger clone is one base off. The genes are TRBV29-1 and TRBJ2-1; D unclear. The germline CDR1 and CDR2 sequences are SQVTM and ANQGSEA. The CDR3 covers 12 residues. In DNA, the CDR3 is TGCAACGTTGTTCGCCTCGGCAATGAGCAGTTCTTC. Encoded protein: CNVVRLGNEQFF.

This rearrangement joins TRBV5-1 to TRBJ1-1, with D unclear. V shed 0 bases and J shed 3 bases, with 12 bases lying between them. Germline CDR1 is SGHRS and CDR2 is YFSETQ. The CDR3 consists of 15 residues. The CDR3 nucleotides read TGCGCCAGCAGCTTGGAGGGCCCAAGGGACACTGAAGCTTTCTTT. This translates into CASSLEGPRDTEAFF.

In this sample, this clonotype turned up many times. CDR3 residues: CAISESTTSGGTDTQYF. The CDR3 DNA reads TGTGCCATCAGTGAGTCTACGACTAGCGGGGGCACAGATACGCAGTATTTT. The chain combines TRBV10-3 with TRBJ2-3; 11 bases are a match to TRBD2. The CDR3 extends over 17 amino acids. V lost 0 bases, J lost 1 base, and 3 bases stayed unmatched. The germline V gene has CDR1 ENHRY and CDR2 SYGVKD.

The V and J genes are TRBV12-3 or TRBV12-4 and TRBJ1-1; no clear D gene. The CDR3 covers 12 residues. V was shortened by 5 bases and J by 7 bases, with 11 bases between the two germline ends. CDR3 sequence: CASSPREYEAFF. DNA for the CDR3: TGTGCCAGCAGTCCCCGGGAATATGAAGCTTTCTTT.

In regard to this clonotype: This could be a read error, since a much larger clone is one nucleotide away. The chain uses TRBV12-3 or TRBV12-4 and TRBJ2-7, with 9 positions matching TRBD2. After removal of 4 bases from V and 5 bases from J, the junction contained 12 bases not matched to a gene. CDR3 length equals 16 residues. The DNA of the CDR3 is TGTGCCAGCAGTTCCAGGTGGCTAGCGGGATCCCACGAGCAGTACTTC. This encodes CASSSRWLAGSHEQYF.

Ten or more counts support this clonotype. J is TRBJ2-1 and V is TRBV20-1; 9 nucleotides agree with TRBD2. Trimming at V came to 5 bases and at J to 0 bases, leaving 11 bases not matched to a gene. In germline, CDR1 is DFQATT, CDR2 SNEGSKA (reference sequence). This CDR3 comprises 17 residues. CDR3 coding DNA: TGCAGTGCTGCCTCCGGGACTAGCCTGAGCTCCTACAATGAGCAGTTCTTC. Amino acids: CSAASGTSLSSYNEQFF.

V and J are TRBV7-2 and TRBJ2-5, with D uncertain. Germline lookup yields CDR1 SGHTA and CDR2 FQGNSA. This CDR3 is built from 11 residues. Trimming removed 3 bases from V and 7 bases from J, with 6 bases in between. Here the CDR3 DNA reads TGTGCCAGCAGCTTTGACGCGACCCAGTACTTC. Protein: CASSFDATQYF.

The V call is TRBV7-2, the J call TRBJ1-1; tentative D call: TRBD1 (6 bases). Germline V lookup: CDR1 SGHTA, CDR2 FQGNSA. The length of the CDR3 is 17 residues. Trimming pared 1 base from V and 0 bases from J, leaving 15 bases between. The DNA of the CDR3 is TGTGCCAGCAGCTTAGGCAGGGGCGGGGGCGTGAACACTGAAGCTTTCTTT. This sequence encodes CASSLGRGGGVNTEAFF.

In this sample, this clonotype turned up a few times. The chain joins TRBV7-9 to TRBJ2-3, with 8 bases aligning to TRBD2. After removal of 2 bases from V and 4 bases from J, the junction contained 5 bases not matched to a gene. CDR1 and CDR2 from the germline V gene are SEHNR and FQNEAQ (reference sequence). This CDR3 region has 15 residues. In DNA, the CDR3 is TGTGCCAGCAGCTTAATAGCGGGGAGGGCAGATACGCAGTATTTT. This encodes CASSLIAGRADTQYF.

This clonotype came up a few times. The CDR3 loop reads CSARDYGVTVLGYTF. Written as DNA, the CDR3 is TGCAGTGCTAGAGATTACGGGGTGACAGTTTTAGGCTACACCTTC. This chain connects TRBV20-1 to TRBJ1-2; D may be TRBD1 (5 bases). The CDR3 length is 15 residues. Trimming removed 0 bases at V and 8 bases at J, with 19 bases between. Germline CDR1 and CDR2: DFQATT and SNEGSKA (reference sequence).

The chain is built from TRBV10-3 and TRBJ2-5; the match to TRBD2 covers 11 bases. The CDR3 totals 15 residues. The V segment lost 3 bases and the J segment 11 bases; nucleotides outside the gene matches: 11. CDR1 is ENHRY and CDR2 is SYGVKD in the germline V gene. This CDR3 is CAISDAGTSGNEQYF. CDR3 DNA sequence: TGTGCCATCAGTGACGCAGGGACTAGCGGCAATGAGCAGTACTTC.

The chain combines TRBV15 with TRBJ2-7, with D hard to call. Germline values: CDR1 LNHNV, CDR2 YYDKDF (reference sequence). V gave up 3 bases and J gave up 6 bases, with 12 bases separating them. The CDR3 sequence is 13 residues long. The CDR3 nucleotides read TGTGCCACCAGCAGGAATTTGGTTAGCGAGCAGTACTTC. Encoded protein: CATSRNLVSEQYF.

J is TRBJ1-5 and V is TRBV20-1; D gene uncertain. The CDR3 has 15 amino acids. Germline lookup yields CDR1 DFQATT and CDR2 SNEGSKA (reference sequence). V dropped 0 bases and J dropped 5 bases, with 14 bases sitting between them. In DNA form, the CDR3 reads TGCAGTGCTAGAGACCCACTTGGTATCGATCAGCCCCAGCATTTT. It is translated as CSARDPLGIDQPQHF.